This T cell receptor beta chain was sequenced during a study of cytomegalovirus exposure and HLA in healthy donors. Study findings and constraints: Presence/absence analyses assumed roughly uniform sequencing depth across donors. About 87% or about 30% of the time was how often most TCR beta V segments were productive, according to an earlier analysis. Among the most significant clusters, several appeared linked to common viral pathogens in a later analysis.

The primer mix had 60 Vbeta and 13 Jbeta primers. Per the authors' pipeline: Approximately 87 million unique TCR beta chains, about 12 million shared, were counted in a later analysis. Some clones are missing from TCRdb's copy, which holds only in-frame ones; the method was immunoSEQ multiplex PCR. Clone size and the V and J calls come from that table; the DNA yielded D and trimming. The table lists more than 150,000 clones, 84% of them singletons, with roughly 2.6% in the top ten. Concerning this clone: Its antigen is as yet unknown.

The CDR3 has 13 residues. The V gene's germline CDR1 is SGDLS and CDR2 YYNGEE. Between the trimmed V and J ends, which lost 0 bases and 4 bases, there was a span of 7 bases. The sample comprised PBMCs. This chain links TRBV9 with TRBJ2-5; no clear D gene. This sequence originates from a woman aged 45-65 years in good health and CMV-seropositive. The DNA for the CDR3 is TGTGCCAGCAGCGTAGATATCCGAGAGACCCAGTACTTC. Its protein product is CASSVDIRETQYF.